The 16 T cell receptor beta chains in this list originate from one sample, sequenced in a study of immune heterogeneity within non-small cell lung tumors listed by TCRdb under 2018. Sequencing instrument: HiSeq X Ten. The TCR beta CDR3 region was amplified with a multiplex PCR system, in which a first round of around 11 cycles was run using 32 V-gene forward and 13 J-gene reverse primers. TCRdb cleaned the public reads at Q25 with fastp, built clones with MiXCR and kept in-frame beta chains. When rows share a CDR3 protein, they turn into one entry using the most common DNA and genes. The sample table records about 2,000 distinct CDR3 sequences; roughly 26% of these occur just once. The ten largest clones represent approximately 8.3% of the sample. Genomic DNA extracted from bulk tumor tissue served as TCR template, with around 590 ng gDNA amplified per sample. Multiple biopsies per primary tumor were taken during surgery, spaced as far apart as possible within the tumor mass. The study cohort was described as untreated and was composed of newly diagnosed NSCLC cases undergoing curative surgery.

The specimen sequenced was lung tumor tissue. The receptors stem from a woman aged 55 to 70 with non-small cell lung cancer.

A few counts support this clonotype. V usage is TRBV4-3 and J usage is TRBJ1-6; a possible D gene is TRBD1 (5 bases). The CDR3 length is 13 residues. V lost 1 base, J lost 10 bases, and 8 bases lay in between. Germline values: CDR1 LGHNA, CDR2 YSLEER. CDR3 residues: CASSQVGDSPLHF. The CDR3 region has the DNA TGCGCCAGCAGCCAAGTTGGGGACTCACCCCTCCACTTT.

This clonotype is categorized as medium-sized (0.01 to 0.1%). The CDR3 bases are TGTGCCTGGAGTAGAGGTTATAGCAATCAGCCCCAGCATTTT. Translation gives CAWSRGYSNQPQHF. The genes are TRBV30 and TRBJ1-5; D remains unclear. The germline V and J ends were trimmed by 2 bases and 0 bases, with 8 bases remaining between them. The CDR3 consists of 14 residues. Germline CDR1 is GTSNPN and CDR2 is SVGIG (reference sequence).

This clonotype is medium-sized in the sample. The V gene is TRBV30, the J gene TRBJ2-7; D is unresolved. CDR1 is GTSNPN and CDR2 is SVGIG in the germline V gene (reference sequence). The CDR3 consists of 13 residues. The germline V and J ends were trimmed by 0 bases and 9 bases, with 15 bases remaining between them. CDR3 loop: CAWSVTPGNGQYF. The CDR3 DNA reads TGTGCCTGGAGTGTAACCCCCGGAAACGGGCAGTACTTC.

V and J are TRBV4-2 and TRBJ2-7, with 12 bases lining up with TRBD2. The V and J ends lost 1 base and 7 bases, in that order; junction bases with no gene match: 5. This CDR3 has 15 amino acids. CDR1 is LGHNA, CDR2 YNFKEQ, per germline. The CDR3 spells CASSQGGLAGLEQYF. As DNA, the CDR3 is TGTGCCAGCAGCCAAGGAGGACTAGCGGGGTTAGAGCAGTACTTC.

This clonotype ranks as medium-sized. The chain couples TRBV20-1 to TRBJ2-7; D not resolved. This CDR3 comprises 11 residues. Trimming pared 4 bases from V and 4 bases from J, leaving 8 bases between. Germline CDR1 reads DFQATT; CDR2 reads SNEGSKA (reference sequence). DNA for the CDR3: TGCAGTGCTACCCATATATACGAGCAGTACTTC. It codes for CSATHIYEQYF.

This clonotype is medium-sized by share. In DNA form, the CDR3 reads TGTGCCAGCAGTCCTGGGAGTAGCGGGCAAGAGACCCAGTACTTC. Translated: CASSPGSSGQETQYF. This chain links TRBV12-3 or TRBV12-4 with TRBJ2-5; 7 nucleotides line up with TRBD2. V dropped 5 bases and J dropped 2; count of bases not matched to a gene: 8. The CDR3 length is 15 residues.

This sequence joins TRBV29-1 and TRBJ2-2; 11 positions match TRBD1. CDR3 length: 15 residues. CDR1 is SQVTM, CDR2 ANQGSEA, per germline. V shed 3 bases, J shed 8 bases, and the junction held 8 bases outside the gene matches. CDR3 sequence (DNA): TGCAGCGTTGATACAGGACAGGGGGCGGCGGGGGAGCTGTTTTTT. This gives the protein CSVDTGQGAAGELFF.

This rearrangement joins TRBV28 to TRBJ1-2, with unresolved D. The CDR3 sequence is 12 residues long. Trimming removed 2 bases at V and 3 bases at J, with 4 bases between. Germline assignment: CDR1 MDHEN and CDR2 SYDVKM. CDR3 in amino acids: CASSLMDYGYTF. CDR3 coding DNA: TGTGCCAGCAGTTTAATGGACTATGGCTACACCTTC.

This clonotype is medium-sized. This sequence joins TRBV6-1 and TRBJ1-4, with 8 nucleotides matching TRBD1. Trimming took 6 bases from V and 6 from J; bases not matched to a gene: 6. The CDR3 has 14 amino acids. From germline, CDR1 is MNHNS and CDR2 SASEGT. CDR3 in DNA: TGTGCCAGCAGATCAGGGGGCGGTGATGAAAAACTGTTTTTT. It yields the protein CASRSGGGDEKLFF.

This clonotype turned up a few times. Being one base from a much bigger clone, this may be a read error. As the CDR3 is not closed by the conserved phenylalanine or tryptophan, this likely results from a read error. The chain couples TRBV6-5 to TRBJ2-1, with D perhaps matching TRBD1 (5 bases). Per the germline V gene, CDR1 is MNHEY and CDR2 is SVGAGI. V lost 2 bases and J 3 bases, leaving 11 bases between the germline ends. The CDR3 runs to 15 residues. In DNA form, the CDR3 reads TGTGCCAGCAGTTACGAACACAGGTACTACAATGAGCAGTTCTTA. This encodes CASSYEHRYYNEQFL.

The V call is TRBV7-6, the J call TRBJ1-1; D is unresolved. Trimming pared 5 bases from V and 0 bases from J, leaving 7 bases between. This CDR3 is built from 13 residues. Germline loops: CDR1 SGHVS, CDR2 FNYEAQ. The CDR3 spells CASSLQLNTEAFF. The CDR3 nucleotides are TGTGCCAGCAGCCTACAGCTGAACACTGAAGCTTTCTTT.

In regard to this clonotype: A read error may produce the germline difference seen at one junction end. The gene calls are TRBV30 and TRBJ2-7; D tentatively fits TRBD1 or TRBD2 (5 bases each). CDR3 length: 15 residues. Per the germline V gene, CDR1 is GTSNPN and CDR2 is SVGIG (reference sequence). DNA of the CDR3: TGTGCCTGGAGACCCTTAGGGACGTACAACCACGAGCATTACTTC. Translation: CAWRPLGTYNHEHYF.

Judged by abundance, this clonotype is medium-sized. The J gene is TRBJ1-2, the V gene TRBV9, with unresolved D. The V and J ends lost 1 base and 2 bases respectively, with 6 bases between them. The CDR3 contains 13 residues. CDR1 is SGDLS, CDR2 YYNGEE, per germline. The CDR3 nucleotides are TGTGCCAGCAGCGTAACAGAAAACTATGGCTACACCTTC. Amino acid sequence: CASSVTENYGYTF.

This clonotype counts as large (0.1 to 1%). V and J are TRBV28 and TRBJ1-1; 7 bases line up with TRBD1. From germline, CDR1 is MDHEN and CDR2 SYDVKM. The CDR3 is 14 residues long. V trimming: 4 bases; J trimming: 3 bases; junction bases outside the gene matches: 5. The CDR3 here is CASSWDRADTEAFF. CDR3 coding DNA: TGTGCCAGCAGTTGGGACAGAGCGGACACTGAAGCTTTCTTT.

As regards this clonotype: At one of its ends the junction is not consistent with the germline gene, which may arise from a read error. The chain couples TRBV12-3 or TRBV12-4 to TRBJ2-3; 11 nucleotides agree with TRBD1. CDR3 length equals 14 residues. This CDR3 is CPSSRDRGRDTQYF. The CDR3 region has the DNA TGTCCCAGCAGCCGGGACAGGGGGAGAGATACGCAGTATTTT.

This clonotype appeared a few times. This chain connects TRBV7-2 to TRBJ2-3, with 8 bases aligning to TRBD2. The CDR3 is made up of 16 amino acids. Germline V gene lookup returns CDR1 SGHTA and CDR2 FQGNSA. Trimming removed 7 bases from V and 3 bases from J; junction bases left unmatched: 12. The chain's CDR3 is CASIPQVLAATDTQYF. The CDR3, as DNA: TGTGCCAGCATCCCCCAGGTACTAGCGGCGACAGATACGCAGTATTTT.